This T cell receptor beta chain was retrieved from a study of identical twins. To note about this clonotype: Its antigen is not identified.

TCRdb passed the 5' RACE reads through MiXCR, listing each CDR3 protein once. The sample has around 240,000 distinct CDR3 sequences, approximately 7% seen once. Losses at the gene ends were 6 bases for V and 5 bases for J; bases not matched to a gene: 7. Germline V gene data show CDR1 as DFQATT and CDR2 as SNEGSKA (reference sequence). The CDR3 runs 14 residues. Overall study results and limits: With abundant cord blood beta clonotypes, insertions were fewer; memory repertoires showed no such pattern.

The sample also formed part of further work on yellow fever vaccine responses in identical twins.

The rearrangement uses TRBV20-1 and TRBJ2-5; TRBD2 agrees at 12 bases. The sequence was obtained from a woman aged 18-29 years in good health. The specimen was memory (CD45RO+) T cells sorted from blood. The CDR3 DNA sequence: TGCAGTGCCCCACTAGCGGGAGGACTTGAGACCCAGTACTTC. This sequence encodes CSAPLAGGLETQYF.